The rows below give T cell receptor beta chains drawn from one sample of a study of CD8 T cells in Susac syndrome. TCRdb analysed the immunoSEQ multiplex PCR reads with MiXCR anew, one entry per CDR3 protein. The sample contains about 180,000 distinct CDR3 sequences, roughly 96% of which appear only once. The source material was CD8+ T cells from PBMCs. Receptors originate from a human donor with multiple sclerosis. The CDR3 runs from the conserved cysteine through the conserved F or W. The D gene is left open where the match is weak. Not every row has a clone size; where given, it reads once, few, many or a size class.

d_call,j_call,v_call,clone_size,cdr3_aa,cdr3_nt
NA,TRBJ2-3,TRBV12-3/TRBV12-4,NA,CASSFGTSTDTQYF,TGTGCCAGCAGTTTCGGGACTAGCACAGATACGCAGTATTTT
NA,TRBJ2-5,TRBV3-1,NA,CASRLVLDWYF,TGTGCCAGCAGACTCGTCCTGGACTGGTACTTC
NA,TRBJ2-7,TRBV29-1,few,CSVSGPAYEQYF,TGCAGCGTTTCGGGACCAGCCTACGAGCAGTACTTC
TRBD2,TRBJ2-1,TRBV20-1,NA,CSAISGLADNEQFF,TGCAGTGCTATTTCCGGACTAGCAGACAATGAGCAGTTCTTC
TRBD2,TRBJ2-1,TRBV24-1,NA,CATSEGSGGSYNEQFF,TGTGCCACCAGTGAGGGTAGCGGGGGATCCTACAATGAGCAGTTCTTC
NA,TRBJ1-2,TRBV5-1,NA,CASRVWGDYGYTF,TGCGCCAGCAGGGTCTGGGGTGACTATGGCTACACCTTC
TRBD1,TRBJ2-4,TRBV3-1,NA,CASSQDPDRENIQYF,TGTGCCAGCAGCCAAGATCCCGACAGGGAGAACATTCAGTACTTC
NA,TRBJ1-1,TRBV20-1,NA,CSASFRESVNTEAFF,TGCAGTGCTAGTTTCCGTGAGTCAGTGAACACTGAAGCTTTCTTT
NA,TRBJ2-7,TRBV5-1,NA,CASARSPSYEQYF,TGCGCCAGTGCGAGGTCACCTTCCTACGAGCAGTACTTC
TRBD2,TRBJ2-1,TRBV4-1,once,CASSQVAGGLHEQFF,TGCGCCAGCAGCCAGGTAGCGGGAGGTCTCCATGAGCAGTTCTTC
NA,TRBJ1-1,TRBV5-1,NA,CASSWGREAFF,TGCGCCAGCAGCTGGGGGAGAGAAGCTTTCTTT
TRBD1,TRBJ2-3,TRBV5-1,NA,CASSLHRDRPGDTQYF,TGCGCCAGCAGCTTGCACCGGGACAGGCCGGGGGATACGCAGTATTTT
NA,TRBJ1-2,TRBV29-1,NA,CSVALQGAYGYTF,TGCAGCGTAGCTCTCCAGGGTGCATATGGCTACACCTTC
NA,TRBJ2-7,TRBV9,NA,CASSVSGADYEQYF,TGTGCCAGCAGCGTTTCAGGGGCCGACTACGAGCAGTACTTC
NA,TRBJ2-7,TRBV15,NA,CATSSRGFENEQYF,TGTGCCACCAGCAGCCGCGGGTTTGAGAACGAGCAGTACTTC
NA,TRBJ2-7,TRBV9,NA,CASGEDGPDYEQYF,TGTGCCAGCGGAGAGGACGGACCCGACTACGAGCAGTACTTC
TRBD1,TRBJ2-7,TRBV5-1,NA,CASSLQQGIGDYEQYF,TGCGCCAGCAGCCTACAACAGGGGATCGGGGACTACGAGCAGTACTTC
NA,TRBJ2-5,TRBV12-3/TRBV12-4,NA,CASGVTRETQYF,TGTGCCAGCGGGGTCACAAGGGAGACCCAGTACTTC
NA,TRBJ2-7,TRBV5-1,NA,CASQGGRDEQYF,TGCGCCAGTCAGGGCGGTCGCGACGAGCAGTACTTC
TRBD2,TRBJ2-1,TRBV20-1,NA,CSARSGGADEQFF,TGCAGTGCAAGGTCGGGGGGGGCGGATGAGCAGTTCTTC